Below are 31 T cell receptor beta chains sequenced from a single sample in a study of cytomegalovirus exposure and HLA in healthy donors. Profiled with immunoSEQ multiplex PCR; TCRdb holds only in-frame clones, not every one. The table has hundreds of thousands of clones, just over 85% seen once. The sequencing sample was made of PBMCs. Receptors originate from a woman aged 18-29 years in good health and CMV-seronegative.

The chain combines TRBV7-3 with TRBJ2-1, with D perhaps matching TRBD1 (5 bases). This CDR3 has 18 amino acids. Germline V gene lookup returns CDR1 SGHTA and CDR2 FQGTGA. Trimming stripped 1 base from V and 8 bases from J, with 24 bases between. The CDR3 bases are TGTGCCAGCAGCTTAAGTCCCCGGCCGGGCTTCCTAGGGGATGAGCAGTTCTTC. This gives the protein CASSLSPRPGFLGDEQFF.

J is TRBJ2-1 and V is TRBV21-1; the D call of TRBD2 is as the table states it, not checked on the DNA. TRBV21-1 is flagged as a pseudogene. This CDR3 spans 16 amino acids. The CDR3 DNA reads as TGTGCCAATCCTCAGGAACGGGAGGGCCCTGGGAATGAGCAGTTCTTC. Protein: CANPQEREGPGNEQFF.

The V and J genes are TRBV6-4 and TRBJ2-3, with TRBD2 matching over 7 bases. V trimming: 0 bases; J trimming: 2 bases; junction bases outside the gene matches: 5. This CDR3 comprises 16 residues. Germline V gene data show CDR1 as MRHNA and CDR2 as SNTAGT. The DNA for the CDR3 is TGTGCCAGCAGTGACTCTGCGGGAGCCGACACAGATACGCAGTATTTT. The encoded protein is CASSDSAGADTDTQYF.

The chain links TRBV2 to TRBJ2-3; no reliable D call. V lost 3 bases, J lost 3 bases, and 16 bases lay in between. Germline V gives CDR1 SNHLY, CDR2 FYNNEI. The CDR3 has 16 amino acids. The DNA for the CDR3 is TGTGCCAGCAGTGACCCTTCTAGAGCACCTACAGATACGCAGTATTTT. This sequence encodes CASSDPSRAPTDTQYF.

V is TRBV7-9 and J is TRBJ2-7; TRBD1 matches at 7 bases. Germline-derived CDR1 and CDR2 are SEHNR and FQNEAQ (reference sequence). After removal of 3 bases from V and 5 bases from J, the junction contained 10 bases not matched to a gene. CDR3 length equals 15 residues. Written as DNA, the CDR3 is TGTGCCAGCAGCTTCCCGACAGGGTCGGGCGACGAGCAGTACTTC. It is translated as CASSFPTGSGDEQYF. The full variable domain, in which reference TRBV7-9 and TRBJ2-7 provide the parts outside the CDR3, is DTGVSQNPRHKITKRGQNVTFRCDPISEHNRLYWYRQTLGQGPEFLTYFQNEAQLEKSRLLSDRFSAERPKGSFSTLEIQRTEQGDSAMYLCASSFPTGSGDEQYFGPGTRLTVT.

The V and J genes are TRBV6-1 and TRBJ2-2; the match to TRBD1 covers 8 bases. V trimming: 2 bases; J trimming: 0 bases; junction bases outside the gene matches: 2. CDR3 length: 16 amino acids. Per the germline V gene, CDR1 is MNHNS and CDR2 is SASEGT. The CDR3 bases are TGTGCCAGCAGTGAACAGACAGGGGCGAACACCGGGGAGCTGTTTTTT. Amino acid sequence: CASSEQTGANTGELFF.

A word on this clone: Other DNA sequences in the same sample also yield this CDR3. The chain has TRBV9 and TRBJ2-3; D remains unclear. Germline CDR1 is SGDLS and CDR2 is YYNGEE. Trimming shortened V by 0 bases and J by 2 bases, and 7 bases separated the two germline ends. The CDR3 runs to 14 residues. The DNA for the CDR3 is TGTGCCAGCAGCGTAGACTCCCCCACAGATACGCAGTATTTT. This sequence encodes CASSVDSPTDTQYF.

The CDR3: CASSAPGTSGRVGEQYF. In DNA form, the CDR3 reads TGTGCCAGTAGCGCTCCCGGGACTAGCGGGAGGGTAGGCGAGCAGTACTTC. The V gene is TRBV19, the J gene TRBJ2-7; 16 bases line up with TRBD2. CDR1 is LNHDA, CDR2 SQIVND, per germline (reference sequence). This CDR3 region has 17 residues. Germline trimming cut 6 bases from V and 6 bases from J; bases unmatched to any gene: 11. Full variable domain (outside the CDR3, taken from reference TRBV19 and TRBJ2-7): DGGITQSPKYLFRKEGQNVTLSCEQNLNHDAMYWYRQDPGQGLRLIYYSQIVNDFQKGDIAEGYSVSREKKESFPLTVTSAQKNPTAFYLCASSAPGTSGRVGEQYFGPGTRLTVT.

The chain employs TRBV6-5 and TRBJ2-5; maybe TRBD1 (5 bases). The CDR3 spans 13 residues. V was clipped by 4 bases and J by 5 bases, with 11 bases between them. The germline V gene encodes CDR1 MNHEY and CDR2 SVGAGI. CDR3: CASSWAGIETQYF. The CDR3 DNA follows: TGTGCCAGCAGTTGGGCAGGGATTGAGACCCAGTACTTC.

On this clone: The same CDR3 is also encoded by other DNA sequences in this sample. The CDR3 DNA reads TGTGCCAGCAGCTTAGCAGCGGGAGGAAACGAGCAGTACTTC. Residues: CASSLAAGGNEQYF. The chain is built from TRBV7-9 and TRBJ2-7, with 9 positions matching TRBD2. Germline loops: CDR1 SEHNR, CDR2 FQNEAQ (reference sequence). With 0 bases clipped from V and 5 bases from J, the junction kept 2 bases outside the gene matches. This CDR3 region has 14 residues.

The chain joins TRBV7-2 to TRBJ1-1, with 7 nucleotides matching TRBD1. After removal of 5 bases from V and 9 bases from J, the junction contained 6 bases not matched to a gene. The CDR3 has 12 amino acids. Germline loops: CDR1 SGHTA, CDR2 FQGNSA. The CDR3: CASSPGGQQAFF. The CDR3 DNA follows: TGTGCCAGCAGCCCAGGGGGACAACAAGCTTTCTTT.

The rearrangement joins TRBV4-1 to TRBJ1-1; D is uncertain. Germline CDR1 is MGHRA and CDR2 is YSYEKL. With 1 base removed from V and 2 bases from J, the gap between germline ends came to 11 bases. The CDR3 contains 15 residues. DNA for the CDR3: TGCGCCAGCAGCCAAGTTGGTCTCACAAACACTGAAGCTTTCTTT. Its translation is CASSQVGLTNTEAFF.

Regarding this clone: This CDR3 is also generated by other DNA sequences in the sample. J is TRBJ1-1 and V is TRBV18; 10 bases align to TRBD1. Looked up from germline, CDR1 is KGHSH and CDR2 is LQKENI. V lost 3 bases and J lost 4; bases outside the gene matches: 2. The CDR3 extends over 14 amino acids. The CDR3 reads CASSPGQGSTEAFF. The CDR3, as DNA: TGTGCCAGCTCACCGGGACAGGGGTCCACTGAAGCTTTCTTT.

The V and J genes are TRBV30 and TRBJ2-2; D call uncertain. Trimming pared 0 bases from V and 6 bases from J, leaving 5 bases between. The CDR3 has 12 residues. Germline values: CDR1 GTSNPN, CDR2 SVGIG (reference sequence). CDR3 nucleotides: TGTGCCTGGAGTGTACAAGCCGGGGAGCTGTTTTTT. It specifies CAWSVQAGELFF.

As regards this clone: The germline gene is not matched at one end of the junction; a read error may be the cause. V usage is TRBV9 and J usage is TRBJ2-7, with D perhaps matching TRBD2 (5 bases). From germline, CDR1 is SGDLS and CDR2 YYNGEE. This CDR3 is 15 amino acids long. DNA for the CDR3: TGTGCCAGCAGCGTAGAGCCGGGATTCTCCCACGAGCAGTACTTC. Translation gives CASSVEPGFSHEQYF. The variable domain in full, with the rest retrieved from reference TRBV9 and TRBJ2-7, is DSGVTQTPKHLITATGQRVTLRCSPRSGDLSVYWYQQSLDQGLQFLIQYYNGEERAKGNILERFSAQQFPDLHSELNLSSLELGDSALYFCASSVEPGFSHEQYFGPGTRLTVT.

This chain links TRBV28 with TRBJ2-7; 8 bases agree with TRBD2. V dropped 8 bases and J dropped 3; count of bases not matched to a gene: 6. The CDR3 is made up of 13 amino acids. Germline CDR1 reads MDHEN; CDR2 reads SYDVKM. In nucleotides, the CDR3 is TGTGCCAGCGGGGGGCTAGCGGGCTACGAGCAGTACTTC. Residues: CASGGLAGYEQYF.

This clone has a handful of counts. This rearrangement joins TRBV28 to TRBJ1-2; no reliable D call. CDR1 and CDR2 from the germline V gene are MDHEN and SYDVKM. V lost 3 bases, J lost 3 bases, and 14 bases lay in between. The CDR3 is 15 amino acids. The CDR3 protein is CASSFLGWGDYGYTF. In DNA form, the CDR3 reads TGTGCCAGCAGTTTCCTGGGTTGGGGAGACTATGGCTACACCTTC.

As for this clone: An end of the junction differs from the germline gene, which may be a read error. The J gene is TRBJ1-2, the V gene TRBV7-9; D is perhaps TRBD1 (6 bases). The germline V gene encodes CDR1 SEHNR and CDR2 FQNEAQ (reference sequence). The CDR3 length is 14 residues. CDR3 coding DNA: TGTGCCAGCAGCCCCACGGGACAAGAGGTCGCGGGCTCCTTC. It specifies CASSPTGQEVAGSF.

This sequence joins TRBV11-2 and TRBJ1-6; unclear D gene. CDR1 is SGHAT and CDR2 is FQNNGV in the germline V gene. The CDR3 has 13 amino acids. The V and J ends lost 5 bases and 6 bases respectively, with 8 bases between them. The CDR3 DNA reads TGTGCCAGCAGCCCCTCCGTTAATTCACCCCTCCACTTT. Amino acids: CASSPSVNSPLHF.

This clone occurred once. The chain employs TRBV4-1 and TRBJ2-3, with a tentative D call TRBD2 (7 bases). V was cut by 5 bases and J by 2 bases, with 14 bases left in between. Germline CDR1 reads MGHRA; CDR2 reads YSYEKL. The CDR3 is made up of 15 amino acids. The CDR3 sequence: CASSGGARTTDTQYF. In DNA, the CDR3 is TGCGCCAGCAGCGGGGGGGCCCGAACCACAGATACGCAGTATTTT.

This clone was counted ten times or more. V gene TRBV6-4 combines with J gene TRBJ2-3; 10 bases map to TRBD2. From germline, CDR1 is MRHNA and CDR2 SNTAGT. J was trimmed by 4 bases and V by 2 bases; bases with no gene match: 0. This CDR3 has 14 amino acids. CDR3 in DNA: TGTGCCAGCAGTGACGGGACTAGCGCAGATACGCAGTATTTT. It specifies CASSDGTSADTQYF.

This clone is a singleton in its sample. The same CDR3 is also encoded by other DNA sequences in this sample. The rearrangement links TRBV30 to TRBJ2-7; D remains unclear. From germline, CDR1 is GTSNPN and CDR2 SVGIG (reference sequence). The CDR3 extends over 12 amino acids. Trimming cost V 0 bases and J 1 base, with 4 bases left between them. CDR3 residues: CAWSVLSYEQYF. CDR3 DNA sequence: TGTGCCTGGAGTGTACTTTCCTACGAGCAGTACTTC.

This clone was seen at least ten times. V and J are TRBV2 and TRBJ1-1, with 9 bases identical to TRBD1. V lost 6 bases, J lost 3 bases, and 5 bases stayed unmatched. The CDR3 length is 14 residues. From germline, CDR1 is SNHLY and CDR2 FYNNEI. Written as DNA, the CDR3 is TGTGCCAGCAGGGGGACAGGGATTTACACTGAAGCTTTCTTT. Protein sequence: CASRGTGIYTEAFF.

The chain joins TRBV19 to TRBJ1-6; D unclear. CDR3 size: 13 residues. Trimming stripped 3 bases from V and 5 bases from J, with 5 bases between. Looked up from germline, CDR1 is LNHDA and CDR2 is SQIVND (reference sequence). CDR3 nucleotide sequence: TGTGCCAGTAGTATGTCGGATAATTCACCCCTCCACTTT. It specifies CASSMSDNSPLHF.

V usage is TRBV27 and J usage is TRBJ2-7; D is perhaps TRBD2 (5 bases). This CDR3 contains 13 residues. Between the trimmed V and J ends, which lost 6 bases and 4 bases, there was a span of 13 bases. Germline V gene lookup returns CDR1 MNHEY and CDR2 SMNVEV (reference sequence). The CDR3 reads CASSRTGDYEQYF. The CDR3 DNA is TGTGCCAGCAGCCGGACTGGAGATTACGAGCAGTACTTC.

The chain recombines TRBV27 with TRBJ2-7; the match to TRBD2 covers 8 bases. CDR3 length: 15 amino acids. The junction had 5 bases not matched to a gene; V was cut back by 0 bases and J by 4 bases. Germline V gives CDR1 MNHEY, CDR2 SMNVEV (reference sequence). CDR3 protein: CASSLSRTSPYEQYF. DNA of the CDR3: TGTGCCAGCAGTTTATCTCGGACTAGCCCATACGAGCAGTACTTC.

The chain is built from TRBV28 and TRBJ1-2; D is ambiguous. This CDR3 has 14 amino acids. CDR1 is MDHEN, CDR2 SYDVKM, per germline. Between the trimmed V and J ends, which lost 3 bases and 0 bases, there was a span of 8 bases. The CDR3 DNA is TGTGCCAGCAGTTTGTCGGGGACTAACTATGGCTACACCTTC. Protein sequence: CASSLSGTNYGYTF.

This chain joins TRBV7-3 and TRBJ2-7; D might be TRBD2 (5 bases). Germline V gene data show CDR1 as SGHTA and CDR2 as FQGTGA. The CDR3 covers 14 residues. Trimming shortened V by 2 bases and J by 7 bases, and 15 bases separated the two germline ends. Here the CDR3 DNA reads TGTGCCAGCAGCTTATCGGCGGCATCGGGAGAGCAGTACTTC. It encodes CASSLSAASGEQYF.

The CDR3 is CASSLYGAYEQYF. CDR3 DNA: TGTGCCAGCAGCTTGTACGGAGCCTACGAGCAGTACTTC. The rearrangement uses TRBV5-4 and TRBJ2-7; D is unresolved. V lost 1 base to trimming and J lost 2 bases, with 7 bases between them. CDR1 SGHNT and CDR2 YYREEE come from the germline V gene (reference sequence). This CDR3 region has 13 residues.

This clone showed up just once. V and J are TRBV10-3 and TRBJ1-2; the match to TRBD1 covers 9 bases. The trim removed 0 bases at V and 9 bases at J, leaving 8 bases unmatched. Germline V gene data show CDR1 as ENHRY and CDR2 as SYGVKD. The CDR3 sequence is 15 residues long. The CDR3 DNA sequence: TGTGCCATCAGTGAGTCGAAGACAGGGGGATGGAGCTACACCTTC. It is translated as CAISESKTGGWSYTF.

The gene calls are TRBV15 and TRBJ2-7, with 8 bases aligning to TRBD1. V was pared by 3 bases and J by 4 bases, with 11 bases of the junction left unmatched. CDR1 and CDR2 (germline): LNHNV, YYDKDF (reference sequence). CDR3 size: 16 residues. This chain's CDR3 is CATSSALGQGKYEQYF. The CDR3 DNA is TGTGCCACCAGCAGCGCCCTCGGACAGGGCAAGTACGAGCAGTACTTC.